This entry concerns a single T cell receptor (beta chain). When the RNA was reverse transcribed, random hexamers were used with an input of about 0.5 to 1 ug. The CDR3 of TCR beta was amplified by immunoSEQ multiplex PCR across 54 Vbeta and 13 Jbeta. TCRdb itself ran the immunoSEQ multiplex PCR reads through MiXCR, one entry per CDR3 protein. The table includes tens of thousands of distinct CDR3 sequences, around 94% detected once. Recently defined diagnostic criteria classed the Susac syndrome patients as definite or probable. Isolation of CD8+ and CD4+ T cells was performed negatively, whereas enrichment of TEMRA cells was done by FACS. These data originate in a study of CD8 T cells in Susac syndrome. Study in general: Sequenced Susac syndrome patients included roughly 6 with active disease and 8 or 9 who were in remission.

The CDR3 runs to 16 residues. With V trimmed by 3 bases and J by 0 bases, 8 bases remained unmatched. Germline-derived CDR1 and CDR2 are LNHNV and YYDKDF (reference sequence). This clonotype originated in a human donor with Susac syndrome. The sample taken for sequencing was CD4+ T cells from PBMCs. The J gene is TRBJ2-7, the V gene TRBV15; 7 nucleotides align to TRBD2. The CDR3 here is CATSSTGGRGSYEQYF. The CDR3 DNA reads TGTGCCACCAGCAGCACGGGCGGGAGAGGCTCCTACGAGCAGTACTTC. The full variable domain, in which reference TRBV15 and TRBJ2-7 provide the parts outside the CDR3, is DAMVIQNPRYQVTQFGKPVTLSCSQTLNHNVMYWYQQKSSQAPKLLFHYYDKDFNNEADTPDNFQSRRPNTSFCFLDIRSPGLGDTAMYLCATSSTGGRGSYEQYFGPGTRLTVT.